The T cell receptor beta chain described here comes from a study of vaccination effects on CD4 cells after COVID-19. Study overall: At 16 days and at one week before vaccination, samples were given by two convalescent patients.

The V gene lost 4 bases and the J gene lost 0 bases, with 8 bases spanning the gap. Germline V CDR1 and CDR2: SGDLS, YYNGEE. This CDR3 spans 13 amino acids. The data were produced by immunoSEQ multiplex PCR, yet TCRdb's version contains in-frame clones alone and is incomplete. The sample contains around 25,000 clones, 69% of which appear only once. Concerning this clone: Antigen: not known.

Expansion of antigen-specific CD4+ T cells with viral peptide pools was carried out by the ViraFEST assay before sequencing. It was after approximately 10 days of culture that CD4+ T cells were isolated. Documented for the person is a PCR-confirmed SARS-CoV-2 infection occurring between March and December 2020. This chain uses TRBV9 with TRBJ2-7; D remains ambiguous. The source of this sequence is a human donor who had a prior SARS-CoV-2 infection. The sequencing used CD4+ T cells from PBMCs cultured with SARS-CoV-2 spike peptides, collected before COVID-19 vaccination. The CDR3 sequence: CASSPGASYEQYF. The CDR3 DNA reads TGTGCCAGCAGCCCCGGTGCCTCCTACGAGCAGTACTTC. Looking up the rest from reference TRBV9 and TRBJ2-7 gives the full variable domain: DSGVTQTPKHLITATGQRVTLRCSPRSGDLSVYWYQQSLDQGLQFLIQYYNGEERAKGNILERFSAQQFPDLHSELNLSSLELGDSALYFCASSPGASYEQYFGPGTRLTVT.